The TCR beta chain under discussion was sequenced for a study of cytomegalovirus exposure and HLA in healthy donors. Turning to the study itself: One earlier analysis, a look at approximately 190 million T cells, found roughly 110 million unique TCR beta sequences. Study-wide points: Highly shared sequence variants in one cluster were likely a sequencing artifact.

Trimming took 4 bases from V and 4 from J, leaving 10 bases between them. CDR1 ENHRY and CDR2 SYGVKD come from the germline V gene. The CDR3 has 13 amino acids. To note about this clone: Its antigen is unknown.

The PCR contained 60 Vbeta and 13 Jbeta primers. Clones were read by immunoSEQ multiplex PCR, and TCRdb kept only the in-frame ones, dropping some. The sample contains about 200,000 clones, 60% to 80% of which appear only once. Sequenced input: PBMCs. The rearrangement links TRBV10-3 to TRBJ2-5; tentatively, D is TRBD2 (5 bases). This sequence originates from a woman younger than 45 in good health and CMV-seronegative. Here the CDR3 reads CAISAGVGETQYF. In DNA form, the CDR3 reads TGTGCCATCAGTGCCGGGGTGGGAGAGACCCAGTACTTC.